The T cell receptor (beta chain) described here comes from a study of blood T cell repertoires in COVID-19. On the study more broadly: Acute-phase and convalescent COVID-19 samples originated in the United States, Italy and Spain. PBMCs, B-cell-depleted T cells, or T cells were the source of the cDNA or gDNA that made up the material.

The V gene lost 7 bases and the J gene lost 3 bases, with 13 bases spanning the gap. The CDR3 is 14 amino acids. Germline V gene data show CDR1 as SGHTA and CDR2 as FQGNSA. Per the study methods: Reference gene primer amplification yielded estimated nucleated cell counts. This table comes from immunoSEQ multiplex PCR, and its TCRdb copy is limited to in-frame clones, with some not included. The V and J calls and clone size come from that table; D and trimming were worked out from the DNA. The profile shows approximately 210,000 clones, about 88% of them singletons. This receptor was obtained from a middle-aged woman who had recovered from COVID-19. Material for sequencing was peripheral blood. The chain joins TRBV7-2 to TRBJ2-1; the D is unclear. The CDR3 here is CASTELHYYNEQFF. CDR3 nucleotide sequence: TGTGCCAGCACGGAGCTCCACTACTACAATGAGCAGTTCTTC. The full variable domain, in which reference TRBV7-2 and TRBJ2-1 provide the parts outside the CDR3, is GAGVSQSPSNKVTEKGKDVELRCDPISGHTALYWYRQSLGQGLEFLIYFQGNSAPDKSGLPSDRFSAERTGGSVSTLTIQRTQQEDSAVYLCASTELHYYNEQFFGPGTRLTVL.